The sequence of this T cell receptor (beta chain) was determined in a study of blood T cell repertoires in COVID-19. This clone was detected only once. The CDR3 is 16 residues long. Germline V gives CDR1 SGHAT, CDR2 FQDESV (reference sequence). V was pared by 3 bases and J by 0 bases, with 12 bases between. Here immunoSEQ multiplex PCR was the method, and the copy in TCRdb shows in-frame clones only, minus some. In the table there are roughly 400,000 clones, 90% of which are singletons. The sequence was collected from a man younger than 35 who had recovered from COVID-19. Specimen: PBMCs or T cells enriched from blood (not recorded which). The V gene is TRBV11-1, the J gene TRBJ1-3; D remains ambiguous. The CDR3 loop is CASSFTGYLSGNTIYF. CDR3 nucleotide sequence: TGTGCCAGCAGCTTCACGGGGTATCTCTCTGGAAACACCATATATTTT.